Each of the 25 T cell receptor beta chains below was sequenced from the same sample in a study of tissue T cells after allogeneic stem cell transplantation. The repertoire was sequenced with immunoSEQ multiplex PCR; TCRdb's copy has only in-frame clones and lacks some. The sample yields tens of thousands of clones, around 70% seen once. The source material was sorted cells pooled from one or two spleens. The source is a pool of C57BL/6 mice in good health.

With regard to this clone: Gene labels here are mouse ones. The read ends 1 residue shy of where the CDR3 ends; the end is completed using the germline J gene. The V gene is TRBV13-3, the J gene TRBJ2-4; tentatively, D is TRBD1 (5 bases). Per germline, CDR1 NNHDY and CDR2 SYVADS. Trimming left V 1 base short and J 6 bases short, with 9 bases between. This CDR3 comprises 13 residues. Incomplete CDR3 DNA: TGTGCCAGCAGTGATTACCAGGGCAACACCTTGTAC. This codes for CASSDYQGNTLY. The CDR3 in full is CASSDYQGNTLYF.

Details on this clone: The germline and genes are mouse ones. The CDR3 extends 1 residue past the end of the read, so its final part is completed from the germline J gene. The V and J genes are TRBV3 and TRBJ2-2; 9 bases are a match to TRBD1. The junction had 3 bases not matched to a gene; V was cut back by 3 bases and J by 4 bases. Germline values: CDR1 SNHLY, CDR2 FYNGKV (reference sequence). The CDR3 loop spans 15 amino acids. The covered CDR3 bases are TGTGCCAGCAGCTTTCGGGACAGGGCCACCGGGCAGCTCTAC. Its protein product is CASSFRDRATGQLY. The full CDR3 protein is CASSFRDRATGQLYF. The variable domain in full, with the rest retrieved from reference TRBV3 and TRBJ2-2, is GPKVLQIPSHQIIDMGQMVTLNCDPVSNHLYFYWYKQILGQQMEFLVNFYNGKVMEKSKLFKDQFSVERPDGSYFTLKIQPTALEDSAVYFCASSFRDRATGQLYFGEGSKLTVL.

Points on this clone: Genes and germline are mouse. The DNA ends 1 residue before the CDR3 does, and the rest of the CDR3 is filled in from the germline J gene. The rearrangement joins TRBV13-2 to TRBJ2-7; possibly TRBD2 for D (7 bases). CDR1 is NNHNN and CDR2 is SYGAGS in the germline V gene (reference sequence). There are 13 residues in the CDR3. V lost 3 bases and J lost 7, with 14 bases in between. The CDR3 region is CASGVTGGWEQYF. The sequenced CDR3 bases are TGTGCCAGCGGTGTCACGGGGGGCTGGGAACAGTAC.

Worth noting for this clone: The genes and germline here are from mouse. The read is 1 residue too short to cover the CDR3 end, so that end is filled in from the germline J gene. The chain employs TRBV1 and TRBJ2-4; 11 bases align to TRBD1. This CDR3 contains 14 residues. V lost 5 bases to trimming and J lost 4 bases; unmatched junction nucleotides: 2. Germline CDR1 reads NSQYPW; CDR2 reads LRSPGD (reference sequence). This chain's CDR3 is CTCSRDRGENTLYF. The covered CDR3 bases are TGCACCTGCAGTAGGGACAGGGGGGAAAACACCTTGTAC. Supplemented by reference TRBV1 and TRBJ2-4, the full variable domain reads VTLLEQNPRWRLVPRGQAVNLRCILKNSQYPWMSWYQQDLQKQLQWLFTLRSPGDKEVKSLPGADYLATRVTDTELRLQVANMSQGRTLYCTCSRDRGENTLYFGAGTRLSVL.

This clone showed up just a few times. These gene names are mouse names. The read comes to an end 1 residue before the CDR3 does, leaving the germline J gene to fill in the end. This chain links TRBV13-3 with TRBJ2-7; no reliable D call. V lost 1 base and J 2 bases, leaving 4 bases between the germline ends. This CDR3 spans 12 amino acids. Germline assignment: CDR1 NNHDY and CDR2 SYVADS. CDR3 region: CASSDSAYEQYF. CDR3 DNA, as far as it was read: TGTGCCAGCAGTGATAGCGCCTATGAACAGTAC.

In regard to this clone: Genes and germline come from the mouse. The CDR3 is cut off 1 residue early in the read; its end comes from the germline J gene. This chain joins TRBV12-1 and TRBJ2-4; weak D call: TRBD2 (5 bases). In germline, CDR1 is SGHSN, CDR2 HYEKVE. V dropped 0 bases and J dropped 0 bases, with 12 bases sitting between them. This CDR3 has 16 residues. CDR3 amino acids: CASSLEWGESQNTLYF. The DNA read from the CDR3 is TGTGCCAGCTCTCTCGAGTGGGGTGAGAGTCAAAACACCTTGTAC.

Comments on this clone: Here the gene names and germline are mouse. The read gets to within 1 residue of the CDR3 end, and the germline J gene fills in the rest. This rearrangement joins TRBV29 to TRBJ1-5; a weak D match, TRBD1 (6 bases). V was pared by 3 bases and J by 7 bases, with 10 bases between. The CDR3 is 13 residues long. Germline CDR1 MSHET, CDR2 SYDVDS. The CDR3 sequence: CASSFKGQQAPLF. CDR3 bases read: TGTGCTAGCAGTTTTAAAGGACAGCAGGCTCCGCTT.

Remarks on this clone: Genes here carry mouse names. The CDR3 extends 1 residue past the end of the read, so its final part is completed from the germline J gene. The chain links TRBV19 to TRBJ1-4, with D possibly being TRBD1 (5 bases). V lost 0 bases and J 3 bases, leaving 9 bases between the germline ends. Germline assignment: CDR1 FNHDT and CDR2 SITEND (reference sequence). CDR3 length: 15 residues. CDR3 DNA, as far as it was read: TGTGCCAGCAGTATAGCTTCCAGGGCCAACGAAAGATTATTT. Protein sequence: CASSIASRANERLF. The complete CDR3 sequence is CASSIASRANERLFF. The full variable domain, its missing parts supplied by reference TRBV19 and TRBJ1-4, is GGIITQTPKFLIGQEGQKLTLKCQQNFNHDTMYWYRQDSGKGLRLIYYSITENDLQKGDLSEGYDASREKKSSFSLTVTSAQKNEMAVFLCASSIASRANERLFFGHGTKLSVL.

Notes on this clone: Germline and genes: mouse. The CDR3 here is CTCSAGRLGGAREQYF. The sequenced CDR3 bases are TGCACCTGCAGTGCAGGTCGTCTGGGGGGCGCTCGGGAACAGTAC. V is TRBV1 and J is TRBJ2-7, with 8 bases matching TRBD2. The CDR3 end lies 1 residue beyond the end of the read and is filled in from the germline J gene. The CDR3 sequence is 16 residues long. Germline CDR1 reads NSQYPW; CDR2 reads LRSPGD (reference sequence). Trimming at V came to 1 base and at J to 7 bases, leaving 12 bases not matched to a gene.

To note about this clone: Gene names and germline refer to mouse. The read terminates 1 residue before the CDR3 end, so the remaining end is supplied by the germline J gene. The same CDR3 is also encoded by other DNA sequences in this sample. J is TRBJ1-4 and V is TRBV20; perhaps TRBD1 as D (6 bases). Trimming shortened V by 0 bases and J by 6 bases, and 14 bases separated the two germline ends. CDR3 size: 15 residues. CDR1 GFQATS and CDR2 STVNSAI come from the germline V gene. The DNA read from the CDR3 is TGTGGTGCTAGGGATCAGGGGCAGGGAGACGAAAGATTATTT. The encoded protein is CGARDQGQGDERLF. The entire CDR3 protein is CGARDQGQGDERLFF.

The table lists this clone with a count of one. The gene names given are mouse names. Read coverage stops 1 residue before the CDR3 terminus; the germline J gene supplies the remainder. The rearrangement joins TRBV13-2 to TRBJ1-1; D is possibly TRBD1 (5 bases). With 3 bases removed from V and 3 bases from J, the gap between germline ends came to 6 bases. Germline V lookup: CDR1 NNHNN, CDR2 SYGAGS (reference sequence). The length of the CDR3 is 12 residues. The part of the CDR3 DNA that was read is TGTGCCAGCGGTGCCAGGGACACAGAAGTCTTC. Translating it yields CASGARDTEVF. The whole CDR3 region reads CASGARDTEVFF.

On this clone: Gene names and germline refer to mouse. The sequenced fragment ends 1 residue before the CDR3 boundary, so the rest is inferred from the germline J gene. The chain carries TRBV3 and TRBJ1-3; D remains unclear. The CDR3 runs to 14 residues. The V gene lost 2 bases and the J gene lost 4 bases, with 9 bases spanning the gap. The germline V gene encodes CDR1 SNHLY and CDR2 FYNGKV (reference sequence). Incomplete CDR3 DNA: TGTGCCAGCAGCTTAAGAGGGCGAGGAAATACGCTCTAT. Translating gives CASSLRGRGNTLY. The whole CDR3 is CASSLRGRGNTLYF.

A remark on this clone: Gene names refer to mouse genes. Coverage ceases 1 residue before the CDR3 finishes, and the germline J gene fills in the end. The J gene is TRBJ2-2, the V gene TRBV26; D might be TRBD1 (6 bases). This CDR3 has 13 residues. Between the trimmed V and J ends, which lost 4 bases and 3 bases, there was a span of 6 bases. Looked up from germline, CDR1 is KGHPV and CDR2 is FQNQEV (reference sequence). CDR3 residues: CASSQGDTGQLYF. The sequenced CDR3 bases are TGTGCCAGCAGTCAGGGGGACACCGGGCAGCTCTAC.

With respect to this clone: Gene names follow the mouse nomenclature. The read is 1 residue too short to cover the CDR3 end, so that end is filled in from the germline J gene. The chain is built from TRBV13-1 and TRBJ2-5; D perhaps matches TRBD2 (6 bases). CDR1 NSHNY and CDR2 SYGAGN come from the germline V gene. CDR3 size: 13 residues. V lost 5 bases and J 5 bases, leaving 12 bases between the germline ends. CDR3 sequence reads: CASRPGGRDTQYF. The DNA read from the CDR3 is TGTGCCAGCAGACCCGGGGGGAGAGACACCCAGTAC.

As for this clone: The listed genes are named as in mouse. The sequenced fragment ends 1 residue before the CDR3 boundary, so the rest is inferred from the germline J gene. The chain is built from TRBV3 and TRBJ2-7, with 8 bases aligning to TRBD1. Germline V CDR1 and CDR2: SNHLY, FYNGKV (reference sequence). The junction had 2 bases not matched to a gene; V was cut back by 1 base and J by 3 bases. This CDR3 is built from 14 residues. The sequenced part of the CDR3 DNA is TGTGCCAGCAGCTTAGAACAGGGGGGCTATGAACAGTAC. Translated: CASSLEQGGYEQY. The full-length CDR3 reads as CASSLEQGGYEQYF.

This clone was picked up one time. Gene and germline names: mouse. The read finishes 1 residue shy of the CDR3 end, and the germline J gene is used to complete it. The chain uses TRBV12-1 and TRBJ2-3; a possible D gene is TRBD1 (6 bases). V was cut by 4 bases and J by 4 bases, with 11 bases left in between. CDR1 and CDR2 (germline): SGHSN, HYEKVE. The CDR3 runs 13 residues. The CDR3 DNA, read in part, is TGTGCCAGCTCCCCCGGGACAACAGAAACGCTGTAT. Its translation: CASSPGTTETLY. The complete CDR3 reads CASSPGTTETLYF.

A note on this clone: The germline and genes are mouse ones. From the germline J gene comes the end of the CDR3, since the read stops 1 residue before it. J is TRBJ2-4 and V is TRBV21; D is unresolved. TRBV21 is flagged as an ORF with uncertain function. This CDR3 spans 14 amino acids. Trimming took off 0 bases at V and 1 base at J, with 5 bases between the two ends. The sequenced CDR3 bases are TGTGCTAGCAGTCAATCGTCTGGTCAAAACACCTTGTAC. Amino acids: CASSQSSGQNTLY. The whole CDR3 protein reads CASSQSSGQNTLYF.

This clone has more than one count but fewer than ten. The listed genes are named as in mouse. CDR3 sequence: CAWSLDWVNYAEQFF. CDR3 DNA, as far as it was read: TGTGCCTGGAGTCTAGACTGGGTTAACTATGCTGAGCAGTTC. The V and J genes are TRBV31 and TRBJ2-1, with 7 bases matching TRBD2. The read ends 1 residue before the CDR3 terminus; that terminus is restored from the germline J gene. Trimming at V came to 0 bases and at J to 0 bases, leaving 2 bases not matched to a gene. Germline V gives CDR1 GKSSPN, CDR2 SITVG. The CDR3 loop spans 15 amino acids.

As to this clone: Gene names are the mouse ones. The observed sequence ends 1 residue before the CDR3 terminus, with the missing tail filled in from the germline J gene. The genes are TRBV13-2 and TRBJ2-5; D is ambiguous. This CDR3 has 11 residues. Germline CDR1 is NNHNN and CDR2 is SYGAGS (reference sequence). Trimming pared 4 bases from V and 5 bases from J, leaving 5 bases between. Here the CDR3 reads CASGQRDTQYF. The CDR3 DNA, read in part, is TGTGCCAGCGGTCAGAGAGACACCCAGTAC.

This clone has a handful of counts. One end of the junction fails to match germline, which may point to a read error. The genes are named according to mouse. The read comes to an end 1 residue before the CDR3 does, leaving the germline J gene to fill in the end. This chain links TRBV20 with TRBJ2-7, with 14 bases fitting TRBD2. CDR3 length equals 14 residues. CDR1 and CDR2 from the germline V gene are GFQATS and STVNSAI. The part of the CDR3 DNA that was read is TGTGGTGCTGGGGACTGGGGGGGCGCTTATGAACAGTAC. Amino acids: CGAGDWGGAYEQY. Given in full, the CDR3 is CGAGDWGGAYEQYF.

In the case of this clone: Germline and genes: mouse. The CDR3 is CASSIGHNSGNTLYF. The part of the CDR3 DNA that was read is TGTGCCAGCAGTATTGGACATAATTCTGGAAATACGCTCTAT. This chain connects TRBV19 to TRBJ1-3, with D maybe TRBD1 (5 bases). The read stops 1 residue short of the end of the CDR3; the missing end is completed from the germline J gene. The germline V and J ends were trimmed by 2 bases and 0 bases, with 9 bases remaining between them. The CDR3 covers 15 residues. Germline loops: CDR1 FNHDT, CDR2 SITEND (reference sequence).

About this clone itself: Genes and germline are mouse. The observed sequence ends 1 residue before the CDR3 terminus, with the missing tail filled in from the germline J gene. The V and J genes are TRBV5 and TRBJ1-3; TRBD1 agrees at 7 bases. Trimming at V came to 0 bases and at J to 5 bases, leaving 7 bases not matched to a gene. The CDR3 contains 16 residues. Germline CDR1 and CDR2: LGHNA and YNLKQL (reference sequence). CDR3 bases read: TGTGCCAGCAGCCAAGAGGAAGACAGGGTGAGAAATACGCTCTAT. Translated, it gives CASSQEEDRVRNTLY. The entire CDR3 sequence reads CASSQEEDRVRNTLYF.

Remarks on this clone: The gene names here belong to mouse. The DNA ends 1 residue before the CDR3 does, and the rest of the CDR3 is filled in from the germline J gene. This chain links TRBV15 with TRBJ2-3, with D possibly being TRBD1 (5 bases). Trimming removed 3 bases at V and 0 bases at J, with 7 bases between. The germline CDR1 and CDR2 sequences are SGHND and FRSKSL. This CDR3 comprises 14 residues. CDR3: CASSFQGSAETLYF. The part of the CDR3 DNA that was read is TGTGCCAGCAGTTTCCAGGGTAGTGCAGAAACGCTGTAT.

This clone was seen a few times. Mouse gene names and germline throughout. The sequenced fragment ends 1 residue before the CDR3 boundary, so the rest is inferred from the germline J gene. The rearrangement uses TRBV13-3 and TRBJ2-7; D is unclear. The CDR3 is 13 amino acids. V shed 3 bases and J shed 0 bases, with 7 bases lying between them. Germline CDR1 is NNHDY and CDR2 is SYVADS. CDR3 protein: CASSADFSYEQYF. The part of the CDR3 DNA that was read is TGTGCCAGCAGTGCAGATTTCTCCTATGAACAGTAC.

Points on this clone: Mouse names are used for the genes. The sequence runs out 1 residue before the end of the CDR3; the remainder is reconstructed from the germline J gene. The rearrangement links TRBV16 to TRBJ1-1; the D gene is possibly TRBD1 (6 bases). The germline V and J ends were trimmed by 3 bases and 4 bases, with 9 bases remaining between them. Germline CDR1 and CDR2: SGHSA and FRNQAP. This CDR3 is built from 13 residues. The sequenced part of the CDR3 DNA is TGTGCAAGCAGCTTTACAGGGATCACAGAAGTCTTC. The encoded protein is CASSFTGITEVF. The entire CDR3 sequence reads CASSFTGITEVFF.